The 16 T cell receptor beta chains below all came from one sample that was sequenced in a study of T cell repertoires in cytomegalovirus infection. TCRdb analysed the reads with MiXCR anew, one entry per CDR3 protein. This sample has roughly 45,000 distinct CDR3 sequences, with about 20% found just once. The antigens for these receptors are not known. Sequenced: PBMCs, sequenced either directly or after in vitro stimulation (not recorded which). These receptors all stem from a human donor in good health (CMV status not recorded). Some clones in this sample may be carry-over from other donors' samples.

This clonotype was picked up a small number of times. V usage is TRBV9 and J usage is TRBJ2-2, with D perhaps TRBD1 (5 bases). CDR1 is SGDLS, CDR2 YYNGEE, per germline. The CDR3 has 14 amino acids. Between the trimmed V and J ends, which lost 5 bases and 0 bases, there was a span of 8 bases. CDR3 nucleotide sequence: TGTGCCAGCAGGACGACAGCGAACACCGGGGAGCTGTTTTTT. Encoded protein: CASRTTANTGELFF.

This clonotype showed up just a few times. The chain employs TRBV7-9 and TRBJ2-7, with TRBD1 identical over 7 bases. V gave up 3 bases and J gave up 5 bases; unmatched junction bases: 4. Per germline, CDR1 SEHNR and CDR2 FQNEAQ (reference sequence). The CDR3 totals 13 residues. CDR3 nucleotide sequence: TGTGCCAGCAGCTTCGCAGGGGGAAACGAGCAGTACTTC. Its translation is CASSFAGGNEQYF. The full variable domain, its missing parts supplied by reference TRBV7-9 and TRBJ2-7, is DTGVSQNPRHKITKRGQNVTFRCDPISEHNRLYWYRQTLGQGPEFLTYFQNEAQLEKSRLLSDRFSAERPKGSFSTLEIQRTEQGDSAMYLCASSFAGGNEQYFGPGTRLTVT.

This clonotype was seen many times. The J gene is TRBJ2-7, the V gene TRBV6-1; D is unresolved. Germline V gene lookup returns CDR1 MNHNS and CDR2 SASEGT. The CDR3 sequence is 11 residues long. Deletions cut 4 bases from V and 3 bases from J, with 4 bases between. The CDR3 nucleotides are TGTGCCAGCAGTGGAGGCTACGAGCAGTACTTC. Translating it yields CASSGGYEQYF.

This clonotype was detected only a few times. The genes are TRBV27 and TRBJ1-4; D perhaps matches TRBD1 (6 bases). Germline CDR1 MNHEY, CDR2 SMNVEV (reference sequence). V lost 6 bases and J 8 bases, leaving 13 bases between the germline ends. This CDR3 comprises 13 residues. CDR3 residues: CASRNRVGEKLFF. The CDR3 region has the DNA TGTGCCAGCAGGAACAGGGTCGGCGAAAAACTGTTTTTT.

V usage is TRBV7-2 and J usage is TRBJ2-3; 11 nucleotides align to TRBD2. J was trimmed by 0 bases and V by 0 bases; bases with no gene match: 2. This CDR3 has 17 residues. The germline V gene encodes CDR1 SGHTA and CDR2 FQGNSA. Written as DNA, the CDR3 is TGTGCCAGCAGCTTAGCCCTAGCGGGAGGAAGCACAGATACGCAGTATTTT. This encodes CASSLALAGGSTDTQYF.

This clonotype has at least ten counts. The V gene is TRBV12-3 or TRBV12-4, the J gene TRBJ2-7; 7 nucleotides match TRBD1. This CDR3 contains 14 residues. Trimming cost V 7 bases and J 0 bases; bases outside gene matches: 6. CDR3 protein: CASIPGTDSYEQYF. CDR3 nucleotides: TGTGCCAGCATCCCAGGGACAGACTCCTACGAGCAGTACTTC.

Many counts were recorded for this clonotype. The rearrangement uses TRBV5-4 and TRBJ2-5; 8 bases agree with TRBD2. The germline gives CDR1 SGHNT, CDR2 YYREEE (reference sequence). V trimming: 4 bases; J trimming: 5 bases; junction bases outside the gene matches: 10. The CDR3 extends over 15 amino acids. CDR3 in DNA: TGTGCCAGCAGCCCGAGCGGGGGCTCAAAGGAGACCCAGTACTTC. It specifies CASSPSGGSKETQYF. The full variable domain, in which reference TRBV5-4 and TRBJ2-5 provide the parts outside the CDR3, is ETGVTQSPTHLIKTRGQQVTLRCSSQSGHNTVSWYQQALGQGPQFIFQYYREEENGRGNFPPRFSGLQFPNYSSELNVNALELDDSALYLCASSPSGGSKETQYFGPGTRLLVL.

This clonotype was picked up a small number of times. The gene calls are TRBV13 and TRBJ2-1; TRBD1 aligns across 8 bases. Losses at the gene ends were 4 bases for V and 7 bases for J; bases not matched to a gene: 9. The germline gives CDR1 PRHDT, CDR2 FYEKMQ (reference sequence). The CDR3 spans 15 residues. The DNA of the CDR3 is TGTGCCAGCAGCTCGGAAGGGACAGGAGCTAATGAGCAGTTCTTC. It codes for CASSSEGTGANEQFF.

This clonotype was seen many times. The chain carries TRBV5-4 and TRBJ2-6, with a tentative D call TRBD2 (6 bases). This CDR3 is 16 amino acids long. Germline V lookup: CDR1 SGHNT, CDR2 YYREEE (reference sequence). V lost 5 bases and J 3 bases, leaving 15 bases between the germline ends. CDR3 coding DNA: TGTGCCAGCAGTTGGGGAGGAAGGCTTGGGGCCAACGTCCTGACTTTC. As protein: CASSWGGRLGANVLTF.

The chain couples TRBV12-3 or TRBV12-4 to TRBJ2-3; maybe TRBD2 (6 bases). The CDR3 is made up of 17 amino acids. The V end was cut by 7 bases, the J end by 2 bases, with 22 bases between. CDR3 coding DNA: TGTGCCAGCAAAACGGCCTTGGGCGGGATTACCACAGATACGCAGTATTTT. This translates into CASKTALGGITTDTQYF.

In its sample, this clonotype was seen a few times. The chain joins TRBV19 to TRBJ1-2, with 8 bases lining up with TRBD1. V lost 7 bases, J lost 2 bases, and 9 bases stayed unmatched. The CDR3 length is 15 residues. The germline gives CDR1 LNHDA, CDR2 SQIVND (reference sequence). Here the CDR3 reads CASTSIQGENYGYTF. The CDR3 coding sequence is TGTGCCAGTACCTCAATACAGGGGGAGAACTATGGCTACACCTTC. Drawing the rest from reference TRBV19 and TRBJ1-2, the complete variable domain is DGGITQSPKYLFRKEGQNVTLSCEQNLNHDAMYWYRQDPGQGLRLIYYSQIVNDFQKGDIAEGYSVSREKKESFPLTVTSAQKNPTAFYLCASTSIQGENYGYTFGSGTRLTVV.

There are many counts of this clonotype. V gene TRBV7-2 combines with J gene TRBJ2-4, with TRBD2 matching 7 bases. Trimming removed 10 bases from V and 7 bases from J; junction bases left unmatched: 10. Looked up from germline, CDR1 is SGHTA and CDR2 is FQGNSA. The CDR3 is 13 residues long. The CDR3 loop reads CATAFEGGNIQYF. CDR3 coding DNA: TGTGCCACCGCATTCGAGGGAGGGAACATTCAGTACTTC.

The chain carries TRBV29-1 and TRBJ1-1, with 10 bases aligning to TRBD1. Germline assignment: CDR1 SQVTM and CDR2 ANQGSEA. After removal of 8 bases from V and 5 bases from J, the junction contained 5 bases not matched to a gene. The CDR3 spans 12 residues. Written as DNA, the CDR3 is TGCAGCAGCGGACAGGGGGATACTGAAGCTTTCTTT. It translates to CSSGQGDTEAFF.

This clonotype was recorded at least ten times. This chain's CDR3 is CASSPGTWGNTIYF. CDR3 DNA sequence: TGTGCCAGCAGCCCCGGAACCTGGGGAAACACCATATATTTT. The chain links TRBV7-8 to TRBJ1-3; D not resolved. Germline CDR1 is SGHVS and CDR2 is FQNEAQ. The CDR3 has 14 residues. Trimming took 5 bases from V and 4 from J, leaving 12 bases between them.

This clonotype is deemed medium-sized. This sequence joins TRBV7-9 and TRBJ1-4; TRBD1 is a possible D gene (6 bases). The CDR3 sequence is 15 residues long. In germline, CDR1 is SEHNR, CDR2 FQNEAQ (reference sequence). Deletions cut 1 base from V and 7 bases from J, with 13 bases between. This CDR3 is CASSLGSGTTEKLFF. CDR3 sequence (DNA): TGTGCCAGCAGCTTAGGCTCCGGGACAACTGAAAAACTGTTTTTT.

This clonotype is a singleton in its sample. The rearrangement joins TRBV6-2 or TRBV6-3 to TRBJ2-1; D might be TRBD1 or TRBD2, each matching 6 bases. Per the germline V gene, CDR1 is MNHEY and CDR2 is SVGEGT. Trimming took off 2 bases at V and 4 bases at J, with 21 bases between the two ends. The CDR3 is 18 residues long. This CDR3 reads CASSYLATGRLPYNEQFF. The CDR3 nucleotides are TGTGCCAGCAGTTACCTGGCCACAGGGAGGCTACCATACAATGAGCAGTTCTTC.